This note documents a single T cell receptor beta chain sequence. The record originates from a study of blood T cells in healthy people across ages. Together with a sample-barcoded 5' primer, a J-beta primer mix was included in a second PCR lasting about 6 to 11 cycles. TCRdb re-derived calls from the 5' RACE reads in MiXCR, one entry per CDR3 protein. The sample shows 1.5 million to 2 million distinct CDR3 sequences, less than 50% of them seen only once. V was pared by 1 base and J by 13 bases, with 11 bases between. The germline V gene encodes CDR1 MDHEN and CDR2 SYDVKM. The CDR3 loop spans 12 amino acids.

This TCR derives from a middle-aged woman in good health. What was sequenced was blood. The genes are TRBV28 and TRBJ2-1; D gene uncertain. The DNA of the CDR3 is TGTGCCAGCAGTTTATACATTGAGACCCAGTTCTTC. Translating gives CASSLYIETQFF.